Listed here are 15 T cell receptor beta chains from one sample, sequenced in a study of post-analysis software for immune sequencing data. Overall study findings and caveats: TRBV segments more frequent in patients than in controls numbered roughly 5 and included TRBV5-6, TRBV5-1 and TRBV20-1.

Presence of unique molecular identifiers characterized the TCR beta cDNA libraries. A single record per CDR3 protein comes from TCRdb applying MiXCR to the PCR reads. The table includes roughly 670,000 distinct CDR3 sequences, over 45% detected once. Their recognized antigens are unknown. The sequencing sample was made of blood. All receptors come from a girl aged 2-10 years with multiple sclerosis.

The chain uses TRBV15 and TRBJ2-3; a possible D gene is TRBD2 (6 bases). Trimming removed 11 bases at V and 0 bases at J, with 24 bases between. The CDR3 sequence is 17 residues long. The germline V gene has CDR1 LNHNV and CDR2 YYDKDF (reference sequence). In DNA form, the CDR3 reads TGTGCCGCCGGCAGATCAGGGTCTAGCGATAGCACAGATACGCAGTATTTT. As protein: CAAGRSGSSDSTDTQYF.

In this sample, this clonotype turned up once. The chain couples TRBV7-2 to TRBJ1-1, with D possibly matching TRBD1 (6 bases). V was shortened by 1 base and J by 5 bases, with 14 bases between the two germline ends. The V gene's germline CDR1 is SGHTA and CDR2 FQGNSA. CDR3 length equals 15 residues. This CDR3 is CASSLEGQGLTEAFF. For the CDR3, the DNA is TGTGCCAGCAGCTTAGAGGGGCAGGGGTTGACTGAAGCTTTCTTT.

This clonotype was counted once. The chain uses TRBV7-9 and TRBJ1-3; 7 positions match TRBD1. V lost 5 bases and J lost 2; bases outside the gene matches: 6. Per germline, CDR1 SEHNR and CDR2 FQNEAQ (reference sequence). The CDR3 extends over 15 amino acids. The CDR3 protein is CASSREGAAGNTIYF. CDR3 in DNA: TGTGCCAGCAGCCGAGAGGGGGCGGCTGGAAACACCATATATTTT.

This clonotype appeared once. The chain's CDR3 is CASPRSVPNPSQETQYF. CDR3 sequence (DNA): TGTGCCAGCCCCCGGTCTGTTCCTAACCCGTCACAAGAGACCCAGTACTTC. The J gene is TRBJ2-5, the V gene TRBV14; D gene uncertain. CDR3 size: 17 residues. The germline V gene encodes CDR1 SGHDN and CDR2 FVKESK. V shed 8 bases and J shed 2 bases, with 24 bases lying between them.

The chain is built from TRBV14 and TRBJ2-2; the D gene is possibly TRBD1 (5 bases). The V and J ends lost 1 base and 7 bases respectively, with 16 bases between them. In germline, CDR1 is SGHDN, CDR2 FVKESK. This CDR3 contains 16 residues. The DNA for the CDR3 is TGTGCCAGCAGCCAAGCGAAGGACATGCTTATCGGGGAGCTGTTTTTT. Residues: CASSQAKDMLIGELFF.

The CDR3 protein is CASAWGTSYEQYF. CDR3 nucleotide sequence: TGTGCCAGTGCTTGGGGCACCTCCTACGAGCAGTACTTC. The chain employs TRBV28 and TRBJ2-7; weak D call: TRBD1 (5 bases). Trimming cost V 9 bases and J 0 bases, with 12 bases left between them. Germline CDR1 MDHEN, CDR2 SYDVKM. The CDR3 spans 13 residues.

The chain has TRBV7-2 and TRBJ2-5, with a possible D match to TRBD1 (5 bases). The V and J ends lost 0 bases and 7 bases respectively, with 9 bases between them. CDR1 is SGHTA and CDR2 is FQGNSA in the germline V gene. The CDR3 is 13 amino acids. CDR3 in amino acids: CASSLAGEGTQYF. The CDR3 DNA follows: TGTGCCAGCAGCTTAGCAGGGGAAGGGACCCAGTACTTC. Supplemented by reference TRBV7-2 and TRBJ2-5, the full variable domain reads GAGVSQSPSNKVTEKGKDVELRCDPISGHTALYWYRQSLGQGLEFLIYFQGNSAPDKSGLPSDRFSAERTGGSVSTLTIQRTQQEDSAVYLCASSLAGEGTQYFGPGTRLLVL.

V usage is TRBV20-1 and J usage is TRBJ2-5; TRBD2 might be the D (6 bases). The V gene lost 3 bases and the J gene lost 3 bases, with 8 bases spanning the gap. CDR1 DFQATT and CDR2 SNEGSKA come from the germline V gene (reference sequence). CDR3 length equals 12 residues. CDR3 sequence reads: CSASWEEETQYF. CDR3 sequence (DNA): TGCAGTGCTAGCTGGGAGGAAGAGACCCAGTACTTC.

Concerning this clonotype: A much bigger clone sits one base away, suggesting this may be a read error. V usage is TRBV11-2 and J usage is TRBJ2-3; possibly TRBD1 for D (6 bases). Deletions cut 5 bases from V and 5 bases from J, with 14 bases between. Germline values: CDR1 SGHAT, CDR2 FQNNGV. The CDR3 is 14 amino acids. The CDR3 sequence is CASSPWDKGDTQYF. The CDR3 DNA is TGTGCCAGCAGCCCATGGGACAAGGGAGATACGCAGTATTTT.

The sample holds a few counts of this clonotype. V is TRBV20-1 and J is TRBJ2-6, with D possibly being TRBD2 (6 bases). Trimming took off 5 bases at V and 0 bases at J, with 14 bases between the two ends. This CDR3 contains 16 residues. Germline-derived CDR1 and CDR2 are DFQATT and SNEGSKA (reference sequence). The CDR3 DNA follows: TGCAGTGCTTGGGGTAGCGGTTCCTCTGGGGCCAACGTCCTGACTTTC. Translating it yields CSAWGSGSSGANVLTF.

This chain joins TRBV20-1 and TRBJ1-2; D possibly corresponds to TRBD1 (6 bases). The CDR3 is 16 amino acids. V was clipped by 7 bases and J by 3 bases, with 24 bases between them. In germline, CDR1 is DFQATT, CDR2 SNEGSKA (reference sequence). This CDR3 reads CSVKGQGFSRDYGYTF. DNA of the CDR3: TGCAGTGTCAAGGGGCAGGGGTTCAGCCGAGACTATGGCTACACCTTC.

The chain joins TRBV20-1 to TRBJ1-2, with D uncertain. Trimming stripped 6 bases from V and 2 bases from J, with 13 bases between. The CDR3 spans 13 residues. Germline CDR1 is DFQATT and CDR2 is SNEGSKA (reference sequence). In DNA form, the CDR3 reads TGCAGTGCCCCCGTTCAGGTGAACTATGGCTACACCTTC. Protein sequence: CSAPVQVNYGYTF.

The chain combines TRBV20-1 with TRBJ1-2; 11 nucleotides line up with TRBD1. This CDR3 has 15 residues. The V gene's germline CDR1 is DFQATT and CDR2 SNEGSKA (reference sequence). V gave up 0 bases and J gave up 4 bases; unmatched junction bases: 4. CDR3 amino acids: CSARDGQGAFYGYTF. The CDR3 region has the DNA TGCAGTGCTAGAGATGGACAGGGGGCTTTCTATGGCTACACCTTC.

The chain combines TRBV10-2 with TRBJ2-3; no reliable D call. V was trimmed by 10 bases and J by 5 bases, leaving 13 bases between them. Germline V lookup: CDR1 WSHSY, CDR2 SAAADI. The CDR3 consists of 12 residues. In DNA form, the CDR3 reads TGCGCCACCCGATCAGCGCAAGATACGCAGTATTTT. Its protein is CATRSAQDTQYF.

The V gene is TRBV10-3, the J gene TRBJ2-1, with 15 bases lining up with TRBD2. The last part of the DNA fits TRBJ2-7 better; the J call may be wrong. The CDR3 loop spans 14 amino acids. Germline lookup yields CDR1 ENHRY and CDR2 SYGVKD. Here the CDR3 reads CATRTSGRAYEQYF. CDR3 nucleotides: TGTGCCACTAGGACTAGCGGGAGGGCATACGAGCAGTACTTC.